These 29 T cell receptor beta chains originate from one sample sequenced in a study of T cell responses to AZD1222 COVID-19 vaccine. Some clones are missing from TCRdb's copy, which holds only in-frame ones; the method was immunoSEQ multiplex PCR. The sample lists tens of thousands of clones, more than 75% occurring once. The sequencing used peripheral blood, collected 28 days after the second dose of the MenACWY control vaccine. The source of these receptors is an adult who received the MenACWY meningococcal vaccine as a control.

The chain joins TRBV7-2 to TRBJ2-1; D may be TRBD2 (5 bases). The length of the CDR3 is 12 residues. The germline V and J ends were trimmed by 2 bases and 9 bases, with 8 bases remaining between them. The germline V gene encodes CDR1 SGHTA and CDR2 FQGNSA. The CDR3 is CASSLIGVEQFF. CDR3 coding DNA: TGTGCCAGCAGCTTAATCGGGGTTGAGCAGTTCTTC.

The CDR3 reads CASSLGQLPNSPLHF. CDR3 coding DNA: TGTGCCAGCAGCTTGGGTCAGCTACCTAATTCACCCCTCCACTTT. The V call is TRBV7-3, the J call TRBJ1-6; D is ambiguous. Germline V gene lookup returns CDR1 SGHTA and CDR2 FQGTGA. V was trimmed by 3 bases and J by 6 bases, leaving 12 bases between them. The CDR3 runs to 15 residues.

The genes are TRBV14 and TRBJ2-6, with D uncertain. V lost 5 bases, J lost 2 bases, and 4 bases lay in between. Germline CDR1 SGHDN, CDR2 FVKESK. The CDR3 length is 13 residues. CDR3 protein: CASSAAGANVLTF. CDR3 bases: TGTGCCAGCAGCGCAGCTGGGGCCAACGTCCTGACTTTC.

The rearrangement joins TRBV30 to TRBJ2-5, with TRBD1 matching 8 bases. The ends lost 1 base at V and 5 bases at J; junction bases unmatched: 6. CDR3 length: 14 residues. Germline-derived CDR1 and CDR2 are GTSNPN and SVGIG (reference sequence). The CDR3 sequence: CAWSAWTGLETQYF. The CDR3 bases are TGTGCCTGGAGTGCATGGACAGGGTTGGAGACCCAGTACTTC.

The genes are TRBV7-9 and TRBJ1-2; the D gene is possibly TRBD1 (6 bases). With 4 bases removed from V and 5 bases from J, the gap between germline ends came to 17 bases. The CDR3 sequence is 15 residues long. Per germline, CDR1 SEHNR and CDR2 FQNEAQ (reference sequence). CDR3 loop: CASSSNNRAGYGYTF. In nucleotides, the CDR3 is TGTGCCAGCAGCTCCAACAACAGGGCTGGGTATGGCTACACCTTC.

This chain connects TRBV12-3 or TRBV12-4 to TRBJ2-1; no clear D gene. The CDR3 runs to 12 residues. V lost 6 bases, J lost 9 bases, and 12 bases lay in between. The CDR3 DNA reads TGTGCCAGCAGCCCGTTCCTCGGTGAGCAGTTCTTC. Residues: CASSPFLGEQFF.

V and J are TRBV7-2 and TRBJ2-3; D may be TRBD1 (7 bases). V was shortened by 5 bases and J by 4 bases, with 10 bases between the two germline ends. Germline V lookup: CDR1 SGHTA, CDR2 FQGNSA. The CDR3 totals 13 residues. CDR3 coding DNA: TGTGCCAGCAGCCAGGGGGGTCCAGATACGCAGTATTTT. Residues: CASSQGGPDTQYF.

This sequence joins TRBV28 and TRBJ2-5; TRBD1 matches 9 bases. V shed 3 bases, J shed 5 bases, and the junction held 4 bases outside the gene matches. Germline-derived CDR1 and CDR2 are MDHEN and SYDVKM. CDR3 size: 14 residues. CDR3 protein: CASSLRQGVETQYF. The CDR3 DNA reads TGTGCCAGCAGTTTGAGACAGGGGGTTGAGACCCAGTACTTC.

The chain uses TRBV5-1 and TRBJ2-3, with 8 bases matching TRBD1. This CDR3 is built from 14 residues. Germline V gene data show CDR1 as SGHRS and CDR2 as YFSETQ. V was clipped by 4 bases and J by 4 bases; unmatched bases: 5. The CDR3 sequence is CASSQGQGSDTQYF. The CDR3 nucleotides read TGCGCCAGCAGCCAAGGACAGGGTTCAGATACGCAGTATTTT. Full variable domain (rest looked up from reference TRBV5-1 and TRBJ2-3): KAGVTQTPRYLIKTRGQQVTLSCSPISGHRSVSWYQQTPGQGLQFLFEYFSETQRNKGNFPGRFSGRQFSNSRSEMNVSTLELGDSALYLCASSQGQGSDTQYFGPGTRLTVL.

The V call is TRBV5-1, the J call TRBJ2-2; D tentatively reads TRBD1 or TRBD2 (5 bases each). Trimming took off 5 bases at V and 1 base at J, with 12 bases between the two ends. This CDR3 comprises 15 residues. Germline CDR1 reads SGHRS; CDR2 reads YFSETQ. The CDR3 nucleotides are TGCGCCAGCAGGCCCGGGGCAGAGAACACCGGGGAGCTGTTTTTT. Encoded protein: CASRPGAENTGELFF.

The J gene is TRBJ2-7, the V gene TRBV4-1; D is ambiguous. CDR1 and CDR2 from the germline V gene are MGHRA and YSYEKL. V dropped 1 base and J dropped 2 bases, with 9 bases sitting between them. The CDR3 totals 14 residues. CDR3 sequence: CASSQAASTYEQYF. CDR3 coding DNA: TGCGCCAGCAGCCAAGCGGCCAGTACCTACGAGCAGTACTTC.

V usage is TRBV3-1 (or the pseudogene TRBV3-2) and J usage is TRBJ1-1; D gene unclear. V was cut by 1 base and J by 0 bases, with 3 bases left in between. The CDR3 is 13 residues long. Germline V gives CDR1 LGHDT, CDR2 YNNKEL (reference sequence). Written as DNA, the CDR3 is TGTGCCAGCAGCCAAGTGGTGAACACTGAAGCTTTCTTT. It translates to CASSQVVNTEAFF.

This chain links TRBV18 with TRBJ2-7, with TRBD1 matching over 7 bases. The CDR3 consists of 15 residues. Trimming took 1 base from V and 3 from J; bases not matched to a gene: 6. The V gene's germline CDR1 is KGHSH and CDR2 LQKENI. CDR3 DNA sequence: TGTGCCAGCTCACCACGGGCAGGGGGTGGCTACGAGCAGTACTTC. The encoded protein is CASSPRAGGGYEQYF.

The genes are TRBV28 and TRBJ1-1; TRBD1 matches 10 bases. From germline, CDR1 is MDHEN and CDR2 SYDVKM. After removal of 7 bases from V and 10 bases from J, the junction contained 6 bases not matched to a gene. The CDR3 sequence is 12 residues long. The CDR3 sequence: CASIGTGESAFF. CDR3 coding DNA: TGTGCCAGCATCGGGACAGGGGAATCAGCTTTCTTT. Based on the CDR3 plus reference TRBV28 and TRBJ1-1, the full variable domain is DVKVTQSSRYLVKRTGEKVFLECVQDMDHENMFWYRQDPGLGLRLIYFSYDVKMKEKGDIPEGYSVSREKKERFSLILESASTNQTSMYLCASIGTGESAFFGQGTRLTVV.

J is TRBJ2-3 and V is TRBV2; the D gene is possibly TRBD1 (6 bases). The germline V and J ends were trimmed by 5 bases and 6 bases, with 6 bases remaining between them. Germline V CDR1 and CDR2: SNHLY, FYNNEI. The CDR3 length is 11 residues. In DNA, the CDR3 is TGTGCCAGCAGTAGGGGGGATACGCAGTATTTT. This sequence encodes CASSRGDTQYF.

In its sample, this clone was seen once. The V call is TRBV7-2, the J call TRBJ2-2; the D call may be TRBD1 or TRBD2 (5 bases each). CDR1 and CDR2 from the germline V gene are SGHTA and FQGNSA. V was shortened by 5 bases and J by 1 base, with 14 bases between the two germline ends. The CDR3 sequence is 16 residues long. CDR3 sequence: CASSPAGTRNTGELFF. In nucleotides, the CDR3 is TGTGCCAGCAGCCCGGCCGGGACGAGGAACACCGGGGAGCTGTTTTTT.

The chain carries TRBV24-1 and TRBJ2-3, with 9 bases fitting TRBD1. V lost 2 bases and J lost 6; bases outside the gene matches: 8. CDR1 is KGHDR, CDR2 SFDVKD, per germline. The length of the CDR3 is 16 residues. In DNA, the CDR3 is TGTGCCACCAGTGATTCGACCGGGACAGGGCATGATACGCAGTATTTT. It codes for CATSDSTGTGHDTQYF.

The chain couples TRBV19 to TRBJ2-7; D gene ambiguous. The CDR3 is made up of 14 amino acids. V lost 5 bases, J lost 0 bases, and 11 bases lay in between. The germline V gene encodes CDR1 LNHDA and CDR2 SQIVND (reference sequence). DNA of the CDR3: TGTGCCAGTAGTTCTAGAACAAACTCCTACGAGCAGTACTTC. Amino acids: CASSSRTNSYEQYF.

This clone was counted between two and nine times. The V and J genes are TRBV29-1 and TRBJ2-3; D call uncertain. The CDR3 has 11 amino acids. Trimming left V 7 bases short and J 1 base short, with 6 bases between. CDR1 SQVTM and CDR2 ANQGSEA come from the germline V gene. The CDR3 coding sequence is TGCAGCGCGACACGCACAGATACGCAGTATTTT. This encodes CSATRTDTQYF.

V gene TRBV27 combines with J gene TRBJ1-2; D possibly corresponds to TRBD1 (5 bases). V was trimmed by 5 bases and J by 0 bases, leaving 7 bases between them. The length of the CDR3 is 13 residues. Germline V gene data show CDR1 as MNHEY and CDR2 as SMNVEV (reference sequence). CDR3 amino acids: CASSQGPNYGYTF. CDR3 nucleotide sequence: TGTGCCAGCAGTCAGGGTCCTAACTATGGCTACACCTTC.

J is TRBJ2-7 and V is TRBV12-3 or TRBV12-4; D uncertain. This CDR3 is 13 amino acids long. Trimming left V 2 bases short and J 3 bases short, with 8 bases between. The CDR3 loop is CASSLSQDYEQYF. CDR3 sequence (DNA): TGTGCCAGCAGTTTAAGCCAGGACTACGAGCAGTACTTC.

CDR3 amino acids: CASTLGVNEQYF. CDR3 DNA sequence: TGTGCCAGCACCCTGGGGGTAAACGAGCAGTACTTC. The chain combines TRBV28 with TRBJ2-7; D tentatively fits TRBD1 or TRBD2 (5 bases each). The germline V and J ends were trimmed by 7 bases and 5 bases, with 12 bases remaining between them. This CDR3 has 12 amino acids. Germline loops: CDR1 MDHEN, CDR2 SYDVKM.

This chain joins TRBV12-3 or TRBV12-4 and TRBJ2-7, with D possibly TRBD2 on 5 matching bases. V was clipped by 4 bases and J by 3 bases, with 10 bases between them. CDR3 length: 13 residues. The CDR3 sequence: CASSWASNYEQYF. The CDR3 DNA is TGTGCCAGCAGTTGGGCTAGCAACTACGAGCAGTACTTC.

CDR3 nucleotide sequence: TGTGCCAGCAACAACAGGGTGTACGAGCAGTACTTC. This gives the protein CASNNRVYEQYF. This rearrangement joins TRBV12-3 or TRBV12-4 to TRBJ2-7; weak D call: TRBD1 (6 bases). V lost 7 bases to trimming and J lost 4 bases, with 11 bases between them. CDR3 length equals 12 residues.

The chain joins TRBV5-6 to TRBJ2-7; weak D call: TRBD2 (6 bases). V lost 0 bases and J 4 bases, leaving 8 bases between the germline ends. The CDR3 covers 13 residues. The germline gives CDR1 SGHDT, CDR2 YYEEEE. CDR3 coding DNA: TGTGCCAGCAGCTTGGTCGGGGGTTACGAGCAGTACTTC. It yields the protein CASSLVGGYEQYF.

The rearrangement links TRBV28 to TRBJ1-5; D is possibly TRBD1 (5 bases). V gave up 2 bases and J gave up 11 bases, with 19 bases separating them. The germline gives CDR1 MDHEN, CDR2 SYDVKM. The length of the CDR3 is 15 residues. The CDR3 DNA is TGTGCCAGCAGTTTAACCGGGCGGCAGGGTGAGGCCCAGCATTTT. It encodes CASSLTGRQGEAQHF.

The rearrangement links TRBV7-2 to TRBJ1-3; TRBD1 aligns across 9 bases. Losses at the gene ends were 0 bases for V and 1 base for J; bases not matched to a gene: 10. Germline V gives CDR1 SGHTA, CDR2 FQGNSA. The CDR3 is 19 amino acids. The DNA for the CDR3 is TGTGCCAGCAGCTTAGCGATCTCCGGGACAGGGTATTCTGGAAACACCATATATTTT. Translation: CASSLAISGTGYSGNTIYF. Using reference TRBV7-2 and TRBJ1-3 for the parts outside the CDR3, the full variable domain is GAGVSQSPSNKVTEKGKDVELRCDPISGHTALYWYRQSLGQGLEFLIYFQGNSAPDKSGLPSDRFSAERTGGSVSTLTIQRTQQEDSAVYLCASSLAISGTGYSGNTIYFGEGSWLTVV.

The chain is built from TRBV7-9 and TRBJ2-1, with 9 bases aligning to TRBD2. This CDR3 has 21 residues. Per the germline V gene, CDR1 is SEHNR and CDR2 is FQNEAQ (reference sequence). The ends lost 5 bases at V and 3 bases at J; junction bases unmatched: 23. CDR3 amino acids: CASSTPQGGGTSRFHYNEQFF. The DNA for the CDR3 is TGTGCCAGCAGCACTCCCCAGGGTGGAGGGACTAGCCGATTTCACTACAATGAGCAGTTCTTC.

The rearrangement uses TRBV24-1 and TRBJ2-3; 7 bases align to TRBD2. V lost 4 bases and J lost 6; bases outside the gene matches: 6. CDR1 is KGHDR and CDR2 is SFDVKD in the germline V gene. The CDR3 sequence is 14 residues long. Here the CDR3 reads CATSEGRGLDTQYF. In DNA form, the CDR3 reads TGTGCCACCAGTGAGGGGAGGGGCTTGGATACGCAGTATTTT.